Following are 27 T cell receptor beta chains from one sample sequenced in a study of regulatory T cells in long-lasting Graves disease. Time point defined: newly diagnosed GD, antithyroid drugs for less than 3 months. PBMCs provided the RNA from which the TCR library was made. Arm-PCR with iRepertoire HTBI primers amplified the CDR3 regions for these TCR beta libraries. MiXCR, applied by TCRdb to the multiplex PCR reads, yields one record per CDR3 protein. The table lists about 240,000 distinct CDR3 sequences, 20% to 25% of them singletons, with around 13% in the top ten. The sample consisted of peripheral blood mononuclear cells (PBMCs), taken at new diagnosis, from a patient treated with antithyroid drugs. The source is a female donor with Graves disease.

This clonotype has ten or more counts. The chain combines TRBV5-1 with TRBJ2-7; perhaps TRBD2 as D (6 bases). This CDR3 has 17 residues. The germline V gene has CDR1 SGHRS and CDR2 YFSETQ. Deletions cut 0 bases from V and 4 bases from J, with 20 bases between. CDR3 bases: TGCGCCAGCAGCTTGGGGGGTATAGGTAGCGGTGAGTACGAGCAGTACTTC. This encodes CASSLGGIGSGEYEQYF.

The CDR3 coding sequence is TGTGCCAGCAGTTTGCTCGGGACAGGGGGCGGTCGGGACACTGAAGCTTTCTTT. This encodes CASSLLGTGGGRDTEAFF. The chain uses TRBV28 and TRBJ1-1; TRBD1 matches 12 bases. CDR3 length: 18 amino acids. Germline-derived CDR1 and CDR2 are MDHEN and SYDVKM. V lost 3 bases and J lost 3; bases outside the gene matches: 11.

The rearrangement uses TRBV20-1 and TRBJ2-2, with TRBD2 matching over 14 bases. The CDR3 loop spans 15 amino acids. The germline gives CDR1 DFQATT, CDR2 SNEGSKA (reference sequence). The junction had 5 bases not matched to a gene; V was cut back by 3 bases and J by 8 bases. Written as DNA, the CDR3 is TGCAGTGCTAGGCCAAGACTAGCGGGAGGGGGGGAGCTGTTTTTT. Translation: CSARPRLAGGGELFF.

The chain links TRBV2 to TRBJ2-1; no firm D call. The CDR3 is 13 residues long. Germline V gene sequence: CDR1 SNHLY, CDR2 FYNNEI. V dropped 6 bases and J dropped 10 bases, with 16 bases sitting between them. CDR3 coding DNA: TGTGCCAGCAGCGTAGCTCGGGCTCCAGAGCAGTTCTTC. This translates into CASSVARAPEQFF. Complete variable domain (other parts from reference TRBV2 and TRBJ2-1): EPEVTQTPSHQVTQMGQEVILRCVPISNHLYFYWYRQILGQKVEFLVSFYNNEISEKSEIFDDQFSVERPDGSNFTLKIRSTKLEDSAMYFCASSVARAPEQFFGPGTRLTVL.

The rearrangement links TRBV19 to TRBJ2-7, with D hard to call. The V gene lost 1 base and the J gene lost 4 bases, with 8 bases spanning the gap. CDR3 size: 13 residues. Germline V gene sequence: CDR1 LNHDA, CDR2 SQIVND (reference sequence). The CDR3 is CASSIAKGYEQYF. The CDR3 DNA reads as TGTGCCAGTAGTATAGCCAAGGGATACGAGCAGTACTTC. Full variable domain (remainder filled in from reference TRBV19 and TRBJ2-7): DGGITQSPKYLFRKEGQNVTLSCEQNLNHDAMYWYRQDPGQGLRLIYYSQIVNDFQKGDIAEGYSVSREKKESFPLTVTSAQKNPTAFYLCASSIAKGYEQYFGPGTRLTVT.

At least ten counts were recorded for this clonotype. The chain combines TRBV18 with TRBJ2-5; D unclear. Trimming left V 6 bases short and J 4 bases short, with 12 bases between. Germline CDR1 KGHSH, CDR2 LQKENI. This CDR3 is 13 amino acids long. This CDR3 is CASSRSLGETQYF. The CDR3 region has the DNA TGTGCCAGCTCGAGGAGCTTGGGAGAGACCCAGTACTTC.

CDR3 region: CASRSHTRHNEQFF. The CDR3 DNA reads TGTGCCAGCAGAAGCCACACACGCCACAATGAGCAGTTCTTC. The V call is TRBV6-1, the J call TRBJ2-1; D is unresolved. Germline V lookup: CDR1 MNHNS, CDR2 SASEGT. This CDR3 has 14 residues. V lost 6 bases and J lost 5, with 14 bases in between.

This clonotype has only one observation. This chain's CDR3 is CSARNPRGQDIHEQYF. CDR3 sequence (DNA): TGCAGTGCTAGAAACCCTAGGGGACAGGATATACACGAGCAGTACTTC. This chain uses TRBV20-1 with TRBJ2-7; TRBD1 agrees at 8 bases. In germline, CDR1 is DFQATT, CDR2 SNEGSKA (reference sequence). The CDR3 extends over 16 amino acids. J lost 5 bases, V lost 2 bases, and 14 bases had no gene match.

This clonotype was seen at least ten times. The rearrangement uses TRBV5-5 and TRBJ1-5, with D perhaps TRBD1 (5 bases). V was trimmed by 4 bases and J by 9 bases, leaving 26 bases between them. The CDR3 has 17 residues. Germline V gene data show CDR1 as SGHKS and CDR2 as YYEKEE (reference sequence). The CDR3 is CASSGRMGQGPFGPQHF. The DNA for the CDR3 is TGTGCCAGCAGCGGGAGGATGGGGCAGGGCCCATTTGGGCCCCAGCATTTT.

This clonotype was seen many times. The junction does not match germline at one end; this may be a read error. The rearrangement joins TRBV7-8 to TRBJ2-7; maybe TRBD1 (7 bases). The V gene's germline CDR1 is SGHVS and CDR2 FQNEAQ. The CDR3 has 14 residues. This CDR3 reads CASSHRQGGDEQYF. The CDR3 bases are TGCGCCAGCAGCCACCGACAGGGAGGTGACGAGCAGTACTTC.

With regard to this clonotype: Just one base apart from a much larger clone, this may be a read error. This chain uses TRBV6-1 with TRBJ2-1; TRBD2 agrees at 7 bases. The CDR3 extends over 13 amino acids. Germline V lookup: CDR1 MNHNS, CDR2 SASEGT. V was pared by 7 bases and J by 13 bases, with 13 bases of the junction left unmatched. CDR3 DNA sequence: TGTGCCAGCAATTCCAGGGAGAGCGGGGTTCAGTTCTTC. Its protein is CASNSRESGVQFF.

There are many counts of this clonotype. This rearrangement joins TRBV2 to TRBJ1-5, with a tentative D call TRBD1 (5 bases). V lost 2 bases to trimming and J lost 6 bases, with 11 bases between them. CDR3 length equals 14 residues. Germline V CDR1 and CDR2: SNHLY, FYNNEI. For the CDR3, the DNA is TGTGCCAGCAGTGAACATCAGGGTGGTCAGCCCCAGCATTTT. Translating gives CASSEHQGGQPQHF.

By frequency in the sample, this clonotype is medium-sized (0.01 to 0.1%). For the CDR3, the DNA is TGTGCCAGCAGTTTAGGGATTGGAGAGACCCAGTACTTC. Translation: CASSLGIGETQYF. The J gene is TRBJ2-5, the V gene TRBV12-3 or TRBV12-4; D gene uncertain. The CDR3 extends over 13 amino acids. V lost 1 base, J lost 4 bases, and 7 bases lay in between.

This clonotype has at least ten counts. The rearrangement uses TRBV11-2 and TRBJ1-4; D might be TRBD1 (5 bases). V gave up 6 bases and J gave up 8 bases, with 13 bases separating them. This CDR3 has 13 residues. Germline V gene lookup returns CDR1 SGHAT and CDR2 FQNNGV. The CDR3: CASSGWGEEKLFF. CDR3 DNA: TGTGCCAGCAGTGGCTGGGGGGAAGAAAAACTGTTTTTT.

The sample holds a few counts of this clonotype. The chain has TRBV7-8 and TRBJ2-7; TRBD1 or TRBD2 may be the D gene (5 bases each). V was shortened by 5 bases and J by 1 base, with 15 bases between the two germline ends. There are 15 residues in the CDR3. The germline V gene has CDR1 SGHVS and CDR2 FQNEAQ. This CDR3 is CASSPGRDLSYEQYF. The CDR3 bases are TGTGCCAGCAGCCCTGGCCGGGACCTTTCCTACGAGCAGTACTTC.

This clonotype was seen at least ten times. This chain uses TRBV27 with TRBJ2-2, with D possibly being TRBD1 (6 bases). The V and J ends lost 4 bases and 7 bases respectively, with 10 bases between them. Germline values: CDR1 MNHEY, CDR2 SMNVEV (reference sequence). CDR3 length equals 13 residues. This CDR3 is CASSYTGLGELFF. DNA of the CDR3: TGTGCCAGCAGTTACACAGGGCTCGGGGAGCTGTTTTTT.

V gene TRBV7-8 combines with J gene TRBJ1-2; no firm D call. Trimming took off 5 bases at V and 3 bases at J, with 16 bases between the two ends. In germline, CDR1 is SGHVS, CDR2 FQNEAQ. This CDR3 region has 15 residues. The CDR3 DNA reads as TGTGCCAGCAGCCCCCTTCGGGGTTATCACTATGGCTACACCTTC. Residues: CASSPLRGYHYGYTF.

For this clonotype: This may stem from a read error, because a much larger clone lies one nucleotide away. As DNA, the CDR3 is TGTGCCAGCAGCCGCGCAGTGAGGACCCAGTACTTC. As protein: CASSRAVRTQYF. The V gene is TRBV7-9, the J gene TRBJ2-5; D not certain. V was trimmed by 5 bases and J by 7 bases, leaving 11 bases between them. Germline V gives CDR1 SEHNR, CDR2 FQNEAQ (reference sequence). There are 12 residues in the CDR3.

This clonotype was picked up many times. This chain links TRBV24-1 with TRBJ2-7; 7 nucleotides match TRBD1. The CDR3 consists of 13 residues. The junction had 9 bases not matched to a gene; V was cut back by 6 bases and J by 8 bases. Germline assignment: CDR1 KGHDR and CDR2 SFDVKD. The CDR3 nucleotides read TGTGCCACCAGTAACAGGGGAGTAAACAAGCAGTACTTC. It specifies CATSNRGVNKQYF.

Turning to this clonotype: This may be a read error, as it is one base from a much larger clone. The genes are TRBV5-4 and TRBJ2-3; perhaps TRBD2 as D (5 bases). The CDR3 is 15 amino acids. Germline V CDR1 and CDR2: SGHNT, YYREEE (reference sequence). The CDR3 loop is CANSSTLGNTDTQYF. The CDR3, as DNA: TGTGCCAACAGCTCCACCCTCGGGAACACAGATACGCAGTATTTT. The full variable domain, in which reference TRBV5-4 and TRBJ2-3 provide the parts outside the CDR3, is ETGVTQSPTHLIKTRGQQVTLRCSSQSGHNTVSWYQQALGQGPQFIFQYYREEENGRGNFPPRFSGLQFPNYSSELNVNALELDDSALYLCANSSTLGNTDTQYFGPGTRLTVL.

This clonotype has ten or more counts. The V gene is TRBV6-1, the J gene TRBJ1-1; D is perhaps TRBD1 (5 bases). Trimming removed 4 bases from V and 3 bases from J, with 9 bases in between. Germline lookup yields CDR1 MNHNS and CDR2 SASEGT. This CDR3 is 13 amino acids long. The CDR3, as DNA: TGTGCCAGCAGTGCCGCAGGGTACACTGAAGCTTTCTTT. Encoded protein: CASSAAGYTEAFF.

This clonotype has ten or more counts. The J gene is TRBJ2-4, the V gene TRBV7-8; the match to TRBD1 covers 12 bases. The CDR3 totals 17 residues. The germline V gene has CDR1 SGHVS and CDR2 FQNEAQ. The ends lost 2 bases at V and 7 bases at J; junction bases unmatched: 9. In DNA form, the CDR3 reads TGTGCCAGCAGCTTAACGGGACAGGGGGCTCGGGGGAACATTCAGTACTTC. Protein sequence: CASSLTGQGARGNIQYF.

The chain has TRBV20-1 and TRBJ2-7; 7 bases match TRBD2. Losses at the gene ends were 1 base for V and 1 base for J; bases not matched to a gene: 7. CDR1 and CDR2 from the germline V gene are DFQATT and SNEGSKA (reference sequence). The CDR3 is made up of 15 amino acids. CDR3 bases: TGCAGTGCTAGAGTGGGCGCGGGAGCGTCCTACGAGCAGTACTTC. Translation: CSARVGAGASYEQYF.

In nucleotides, the CDR3 is TGTGCCAGCAGCTCCCCTTCCCCTAGCGGAAGCACAGATACGCAGTATTTT. This gives the protein CASSSPSPSGSTDTQYF. V gene TRBV11-1 combines with J gene TRBJ2-3; TRBD2 agrees at 7 bases. The germline V gene encodes CDR1 SGHAT and CDR2 FQDESV (reference sequence). With 4 bases clipped from V and 0 bases from J, the junction kept 10 bases outside the gene matches. The CDR3 covers 17 residues.

The chain recombines TRBV5-1 with TRBJ1-1, with D possibly matching TRBD1 (6 bases). V lost 5 bases and J lost 11, with 22 bases in between. The CDR3 contains 14 residues. Germline lookup yields CDR1 SGHRS and CDR2 YFSETQ. CDR3 bases: TGCGCCAGCAGGGCCGGGACCGCGGACAGTCGGGCTTTCTTT. Its translation: CASRAGTADSRAFF.

This clonotype was observed at least ten times. This chain links TRBV12-3 or TRBV12-4 with TRBJ2-3; perhaps TRBD2 as D (5 bases). The CDR3 covers 14 residues. The V gene lost 6 bases and the J gene lost 2 bases, with 12 bases spanning the gap. The CDR3 here is CASSSRGTTDTQYF. In DNA form, the CDR3 reads TGTGCCAGCAGCTCACGGGGTACCACAGATACGCAGTATTTT.

Concerning this clonotype itself: This likely stems from a read error, as it lies one base from a far larger clone. The rearrangement joins TRBV6-2 or TRBV6-3 to TRBJ2-7; a possible D gene is TRBD1 (5 bases). The CDR3 extends over 15 amino acids. The V end was cut by 5 bases, the J end by 7 bases, with 21 bases between. CDR1 and CDR2 (germline): MNHEY, SVGEGT. The CDR3 DNA reads as TGTGCCAGCAGTGTTGGGGCAGCCACCCACAATGAGCAGTACTTC. Amino acid sequence: CASSVGAATHNEQYF.